Described below is a single T cell receptor beta chain sequence and its context. Its antigen is as yet unknown. These data originate in a study of metastatic and nonmetastatic thyroid tumors. Study-wide context: The comparison covered peripheral blood and tumor or nodule tissue in malignant and benign thyroid patients. Study results and caveats: Across blood and tumor, TCR beta diversity in malignant thyroid tumors was reportedly significantly higher than in benign nodules.

In the study's own analysis: Researchers built a distant-metastasis classifier for papillary thyroid cancer that drew on CDR3 differences across clinicopathological groups. TCRdb re-called clones via MiXCR from the PCR reads. The V and J calls and clone size come from TCRdb's table, not from the authors' own analysis. The repertoire holds about 14,000 clones, with approximately 29% as singletons. V lost 0 bases and J 0 bases, leaving 15 bases between the germline ends. The CDR3 covers 17 residues. Germline V gene lookup returns CDR1 LGHNA and CDR2 YNFKEQ. Until they underwent thyroid surgery, no patient had received any treatment.

The chain has TRBV4-2 and TRBJ2-7; D gene ambiguous. The sequence was obtained from a female donor with papillary thyroid cancer or a benign thyroid nodule (not recorded which). Some clones in this sample may be carry-over from other donors' samples. The specimen sequenced was tumor tissue. CDR3 amino acids: CASSQDRVGWSSYEQYF. The CDR3 DNA reads as TGTGCCAGCAGCCAAGATAGAGTAGGGTGGAGCTCCTACGAGCAGTACTTC.